Listed here is a single TCR beta chain. The data originate from a study of cytomegalovirus exposure and HLA in healthy donors. After removal of 5 bases from V and 5 bases from J, the junction contained 2 bases not matched to a gene. From germline, CDR1 is SGHRS and CDR2 YFSETQ. The CDR3 spans 12 residues. The PCR made use of 60 Vbeta and 13 Jbeta primers. The method was immunoSEQ multiplex PCR; TCRdb's version includes in-frame clones alone and lacks a portion of them. The table records around 120,000 clones, about 71% of them present only once. The chain couples TRBV5-1 to TRBJ2-3, with 7 nucleotides matching TRBD1. Source material: PBMCs. The clonotype originates from a woman in her sixties or seventies in good health and CMV-seropositive. CDR3 in DNA: TGCGCCAGCAGTCGGGACAGAGATACGCAGTATTTT. It encodes CASSRDRDTQYF.